These 13 T cell receptor beta chains originate from one sample sequenced in a study of T cell repertoires in cytomegalovirus infection. Using its own MiXCR run on the reads, TCRdb lists one record per CDR3 protein. The table has 200,000 to 250,000 distinct CDR3 sequences, 22% seen once; the top ten hold about 20%. Sequenced material: CD8+ T cells from PBMCs. The source of these receptors is a human donor in good health (CMV status not recorded). Some clones in this sample may be carry-over from other donors' samples.

Only a few counts were recorded for this clonotype. The chain's CDR3 is CASTREVHNEQFF. CDR3 DNA: TGTGCCAGCACCAGGGAAGTCCACAATGAGCAGTTCTTC. The rearrangement uses TRBV12-3 or TRBV12-4 and TRBJ2-1; D perhaps matches TRBD1 (5 bases). The CDR3 covers 13 residues. With 7 bases removed from V and 5 bases from J, the gap between germline ends came to 12 bases.

This clonotype was detected ten times or more. The chain employs TRBV28 and TRBJ1-2; TRBD1 might be the D (5 bases). Germline lookup yields CDR1 MDHEN and CDR2 SYDVKM. The V gene lost 6 bases and the J gene lost 3 bases, with 11 bases spanning the gap. The CDR3 contains 13 residues. This CDR3 is CASSNGQYYGYTF. DNA for the CDR3: TGTGCCAGCAGCAATGGACAATACTATGGCTACACCTTC.

The chain carries TRBV6-2 or TRBV6-3 and TRBJ2-3; D possibly matches TRBD1 or TRBD2 (5 bases each). CDR3 length equals 15 residues. Germline values: CDR1 MNHEY, CDR2 SVGEGT. V lost 2 bases and J 4 bases, leaving 13 bases between the germline ends. Here the CDR3 DNA reads TGTGCCAGCAGTTACCTCCTGGGGGATCCAGATACGCAGTATTTT. Translating it yields CASSYLLGDPDTQYF.

The CDR3 here is CARTQGPTDTQYF. The CDR3 coding sequence is TGTGCCAGGACTCAGGGCCCCACAGATACGCAGTATTTT. The rearrangement uses TRBV19 and TRBJ2-3, with D possibly TRBD1 on 5 matching bases. CDR3 size: 13 residues. Germline assignment: CDR1 LNHDA and CDR2 SQIVND (reference sequence). Trimming removed 9 bases at V and 2 bases at J, with 12 bases between.

This clonotype was recorded once. The chain uses TRBV29-1 and TRBJ2-5; 8 bases align to TRBD2. This CDR3 has 13 residues. Germline values: CDR1 SQVTM, CDR2 ANQGSEA. With V trimmed by 3 bases and J by 5 bases, 5 bases remained unmatched. The CDR3 protein is CSVEVGGAETQYF. The CDR3 nucleotides are TGCAGCGTTGAGGTCGGGGGGGCCGAGACCCAGTACTTC. Full variable domain (remainder filled in from reference TRBV29-1 and TRBJ2-5): SAVISQKPSRDICQRGTSLTIQCQVDSQVTMMFWYRQQPGQSLTLIATANQGSEATYESGFVIDKFPISRPNLTFSTLTVSNMSPEDSSIYLCSVEVGGAETQYFGPGTRLLVL.

This clonotype has a handful of counts. The chain is built from TRBV7-3 and TRBJ2-1; 8 nucleotides align to TRBD2. Losses at the gene ends were 5 bases for V and 4 bases for J; bases not matched to a gene: 13. The CDR3 is made up of 17 amino acids. The germline V gene encodes CDR1 SGHTA and CDR2 FQGTGA. The CDR3 nucleotides are TGTGCCAGCAGCCTATGGACTGGCGGGGGGCCTTACAATGAGCAGTTCTTC. This sequence encodes CASSLWTGGGPYNEQFF.

This clonotype appeared a few times. The chain combines TRBV6-1 with TRBJ1-1; D is unresolved. The CDR3 covers 14 residues. V lost 2 bases and J lost 7, with 14 bases in between. Looked up from germline, CDR1 is MNHNS and CDR2 is SASEGT. Here the CDR3 reads CASSESPADHEAFF. The CDR3 nucleotides read TGTGCCAGCAGTGAATCCCCGGCAGACCATGAAGCTTTCTTT.

Many counts were recorded for this clonotype. The chain joins TRBV6-2 or TRBV6-3 to TRBJ1-5; no firm D call. V was cut by 6 bases and J by 0 bases, with 9 bases left in between. Germline V lookup: CDR1 MNHEY, CDR2 SVGEGT. This CDR3 comprises 14 residues. CDR3 coding DNA: TGTGCCAGCAGCGATGTATATAGCAATCAGCCCCAGCATTTT. This codes for CASSDVYSNQPQHF.

V usage is TRBV6-5 and J usage is TRBJ2-5; D could derive from TRBD1 or TRBD2 (6 bases each). The CDR3 has 13 residues. Germline V gives CDR1 MNHEY, CDR2 SVGAGI. With 7 bases removed from V and 10 bases from J, the gap between germline ends came to 19 bases. The CDR3 here is CASTPGGGRDQYF. The CDR3 DNA follows: TGTGCCAGCACCCCCGGGGGCGGCCGGGACCAGTACTTC.

The chain employs TRBV6-2 or TRBV6-3 and TRBJ1-2; possible D gene TRBD1, 6 bases. V lost 4 bases to trimming and J lost 8 bases, with 14 bases between them. CDR3 length equals 13 residues. From germline, CDR1 is MNHEY and CDR2 SVGEGT. The CDR3 region is CASSFWDKEGYTF. CDR3 coding DNA: TGTGCCAGCAGTTTCTGGGACAAGGAGGGCTACACCTTC.

This clonotype appeared a few times. The rearrangement uses TRBV20-1 and TRBJ1-2; 7 bases align to TRBD1. V shed 5 bases, J shed 4 bases, and the junction held 13 bases outside the gene matches. The CDR3 loop spans 15 amino acids. The germline CDR1 and CDR2 sequences are DFQATT and SNEGSKA (reference sequence). CDR3 sequence (DNA): TGCAGTGCTCGATCAACAGGGGCTTTCCCCTATGGCTACACCTTC. It yields the protein CSARSTGAFPYGYTF.

As to this clonotype: The conserved closing phenylalanine or tryptophan is absent in this CDR3, likely reflecting a read error. The V and J genes are TRBV7-8 and TRBJ2-5, with D perhaps matching TRBD1 or TRBD2 (5 bases each). This CDR3 spans 17 amino acids. Germline-derived CDR1 and CDR2 are SGHVS and FQNEAQ. Trimming cost V 5 bases and J 1 base, with 20 bases left between them. Here the CDR3 reads CASSRDGEKKAQETQYL. The CDR3 bases are TGTGCCAGCAGCCGGGACGGTGAGAAGAAGGCCCAAGAGACCCAGTACCTC.

V gene TRBV12-3 or TRBV12-4 combines with J gene TRBJ2-2; D unresolved. The CDR3 is 13 residues long. The germline V and J ends were trimmed by 4 bases and 1 base, with 4 bases remaining between them. The CDR3 sequence: CASSSMNTGELFF. In DNA, the CDR3 is TGTGCCAGCAGTTCTATGAACACCGGGGAGCTGTTTTTT.